What follows are 22 T cell receptor beta chains derived from one specimen sequenced in a study of blood T cell repertoires in COVID-19. The repertoire was sequenced with immunoSEQ multiplex PCR; TCRdb's copy has only in-frame clones and lacks some. Here the sample spans roughly 250,000 clones, 91% being singletons. Material: PBMCs or T cells enriched from blood (not recorded which). The receptors derive from a human donor in a cohort exposed to, infected with or recovered from COVID-19 (not recorded which). The donor label of this sample is uncertain.

This clone appeared a few times. The rearrangement uses TRBV5-1 and TRBJ2-7; D not resolved. The V gene's germline CDR1 is SGHRS and CDR2 YFSETQ. The CDR3 spans 15 residues. V was pared by 4 bases and J by 6 bases, with 20 bases between. CDR3: CASSAAGTPTGEQYF. In DNA, the CDR3 is TGCGCCAGCAGCGCCGCAGGAACCCCTACCGGCGAGCAGTACTTC.

The gene calls are TRBV5-4 and TRBJ1-2; TRBD1 might be the D (6 bases). The CDR3 totals 14 residues. With 0 bases removed from V and 3 bases from J, the gap between germline ends came to 9 bases. Germline V gives CDR1 SGHNT, CDR2 YYREEE (reference sequence). CDR3 in amino acids: CASSLDRVHYGYTF. CDR3 nucleotide sequence: TGTGCCAGCAGCTTGGACAGGGTCCACTATGGCTACACCTTC. The full variable domain, rest sourced from reference TRBV5-4 and TRBJ1-2, is ETGVTQSPTHLIKTRGQQVTLRCSSQSGHNTVSWYQQALGQGPQFIFQYYREEENGRGNFPPRFSGLQFPNYSSELNVNALELDDSALYLCASSLDRVHYGYTFGSGTRLTVV.

The chain combines TRBV13 with TRBJ2-7; TRBD2 is a possible D gene (6 bases). The length of the CDR3 is 16 residues. The V end was cut by 5 bases, the J end by 0 bases, with 17 bases between. Germline V gene sequence: CDR1 PRHDT, CDR2 FYEKMQ (reference sequence). The DNA of the CDR3 is TGTGCCAGCAGCCCTAAATGGGGGGTTAGCTCCTACGAGCAGTACTTC. Translating it yields CASSPKWGVSSYEQYF.

For the CDR3, the DNA is TGTGCCTTCGACAGCAAGGGCTACACCTTC. Translating gives CAFDSKGYTF. This rearrangement joins TRBV30 to TRBJ1-2, with D tentatively TRBD1 (5 bases). This CDR3 comprises 10 residues. Germline-derived CDR1 and CDR2 are GTSNPN and SVGIG (reference sequence). V lost 7 bases and J lost 8, with 11 bases in between.

The chain combines TRBV9 with TRBJ1-3, with 7 positions matching TRBD1. The germline V gene has CDR1 SGDLS and CDR2 YYNGEE. Trimming removed 0 bases from V and 4 bases from J; junction bases left unmatched: 1. The CDR3 runs to 14 residues. The CDR3 protein is CASSVGGQGNTIYF. The CDR3 DNA follows: TGTGCCAGCAGCGTAGGGGGACAGGGAAACACCATATATTTT.

This clone appeared once. This chain connects TRBV9 to TRBJ2-3; TRBD1 matches at 8 bases. Germline CDR1 SGDLS, CDR2 YYNGEE. The CDR3 extends over 15 amino acids. J was trimmed by 1 base and V by 3 bases; bases with no gene match: 4. The CDR3 spells CASSADRGGTDTQYF. CDR3 coding DNA: TGTGCCAGCAGCGCCGACAGGGGCGGCACAGATACGCAGTATTTT. The full variable domain, rest sourced from reference TRBV9 and TRBJ2-3, is DSGVTQTPKHLITATGQRVTLRCSPRSGDLSVYWYQQSLDQGLQFLIQYYNGEERAKGNILERFSAQQFPDLHSELNLSSLELGDSALYFCASSADRGGTDTQYFGPGTRLTVL.

Only one count was recorded for this clone. The chain carries TRBV4-3 and TRBJ1-2; a possible D gene is TRBD1 (5 bases). The CDR3 consists of 15 residues. Germline V gene sequence: CDR1 LGHNA, CDR2 YSLEER. Between the trimmed V and J ends, which lost 0 bases and 2 bases, there was a span of 10 bases. As DNA, the CDR3 is TGCGCCAGCAGCCAAGACAGGACACCGAACTATGGCTACACCTTC. Its translation: CASSQDRTPNYGYTF.

J is TRBJ1-5 and V is TRBV2; a possible D gene is TRBD1 (6 bases). V lost 1 base, J lost 4 bases, and 14 bases lay in between. The CDR3 extends over 16 amino acids. Germline values: CDR1 SNHLY, CDR2 FYNNEI. CDR3 bases: TGTGCCAGCAGTGAAGTTGAAACAGGGATTAATCAGCCCCAGCATTTT. This sequence encodes CASSEVETGINQPQHF.

The V call is TRBV19, the J call TRBJ1-4, with TRBD1 matching 7 bases. With 5 bases clipped from V and 8 bases from J, the junction kept 8 bases outside the gene matches. The CDR3 is 14 residues long. The germline V gene has CDR1 LNHDA and CDR2 SQIVND (reference sequence). In DNA, the CDR3 is TGTGCCAGTAGTCTCACAGGGGTGAACGAAAAACTGTTTTTT. Residues: CASSLTGVNEKLFF.

This clone was recorded only once. The chain joins TRBV19 to TRBJ2-7; perhaps TRBD2 as D (6 bases). The CDR3 is 14 residues long. The V gene lost 10 bases and the J gene lost 5 bases, with 21 bases spanning the gap. Germline V lookup: CDR1 LNHDA, CDR2 SQIVND (reference sequence). The CDR3 sequence is CATMGGSGSDEQYF. In nucleotides, the CDR3 is TGTGCCACCATGGGGGGTTCGGGGAGCGACGAGCAGTACTTC.

The sample holds one count of this clone. The rearrangement uses TRBV7-9 and TRBJ1-4, with D tentatively TRBD1 (5 bases). The CDR3 loop spans 15 amino acids. The V gene lost 7 bases and the J gene lost 1 base, with 13 bases spanning the gap. Germline assignment: CDR1 SEHNR and CDR2 FQNEAQ (reference sequence). CDR3 DNA sequence: TGTGCCAGCAAGCTCGGGCAGGGAACTAATGAAAAACTGTTTTTT. This translates into CASKLGQGTNEKLFF.

The chain recombines TRBV24-1 with TRBJ2-3; D is possibly TRBD2 (7 bases). The CDR3 runs 15 residues. Germline V CDR1 and CDR2: KGHDR, SFDVKD. The germline V and J ends were trimmed by 5 bases and 6 bases, with 17 bases remaining between them. Here the CDR3 reads CATSGTGRGRDTQYF. The CDR3 nucleotides are TGTGCCACCAGTGGAACAGGGCGGGGGAGGGATACGCAGTATTTT.

This sequence joins TRBV7-2 and TRBJ1-2, with TRBD1 as a possible D gene (6 bases). This CDR3 is 13 amino acids long. Germline CDR1 and CDR2: SGHTA and FQGNSA. V gave up 6 bases and J gave up 4 bases, with 12 bases separating them. CDR3 residues: CASRQTGAYGYTF. In DNA, the CDR3 is TGTGCCAGCAGACAGACAGGAGCCTATGGCTACACCTTC.

The chain uses TRBV7-2 and TRBJ2-4; maybe TRBD1 (6 bases). Trimming left V 2 bases short and J 9 bases short, with 14 bases between. Germline CDR1 SGHTA, CDR2 FQGNSA. The CDR3 loop spans 14 amino acids. CDR3 coding DNA: TGTGCCAGCAGCTTACCCGGGGCAGGGGCCATTCAGTACTTC. Protein: CASSLPGAGAIQYF.

V is TRBV3-1 (or the pseudogene TRBV3-2) and J is TRBJ1-1, with TRBD1 matching over 7 bases. The CDR3 totals 18 residues. V was pared by 4 bases and J by 4 bases, with 18 bases of the junction left unmatched. CDR1 is LGHDT, CDR2 YNNKEL, per germline (reference sequence). The CDR3 loop reads CASSPSAPGQFFGTEAFF. The CDR3 DNA reads TGTGCCAGCAGCCCATCTGCCCCGGGACAGTTCTTTGGCACTGAAGCTTTCTTT.

The V call is TRBV6-5, the J call TRBJ2-1, with D possibly TRBD2 on 7 matching bases. The germline gives CDR1 MNHEY, CDR2 SVGAGI. This CDR3 has 12 amino acids. The germline V and J ends were trimmed by 7 bases and 8 bases, with 12 bases remaining between them. The CDR3 DNA is TGTGCCAGCACCCCGGGGGGCGATGAGCAGTTCTTC. It yields the protein CASTPGGDEQFF.

The rearrangement links TRBV7-2 to TRBJ1-2; 7 positions agree with TRBD1. The CDR3 loop spans 14 amino acids. CDR1 is SGHTA, CDR2 FQGNSA, per germline. The junction had 8 bases not matched to a gene; V was cut back by 2 bases and J by 8 bases. The CDR3 DNA follows: TGTGCCAGCAGCTTACTAACAGGGGTTAAAGGCTACACCTTC. This codes for CASSLLTGVKGYTF. Based on the CDR3 plus reference TRBV7-2 and TRBJ1-2, the full variable domain is GAGVSQSPSNKVTEKGKDVELRCDPISGHTALYWYRQSLGQGLEFLIYFQGNSAPDKSGLPSDRFSAERTGGSVSTLTIQRTQQEDSAVYLCASSLLTGVKGYTFGSGTRLTVV.

This clone was picked up a small number of times. The genes are TRBV24-1 and TRBJ1-1, with 9 bases identical to TRBD1. CDR1 and CDR2 (germline): KGHDR, SFDVKD. The CDR3 extends over 17 amino acids. The V gene end was trimmed by 8 bases and the J gene end by 0 bases; junction bases not matched to a gene: 12. CDR3 DNA: TGTGCCACCATACGTGGGACAGGGCCTAAAATGAACACTGAAGCTTTCTTT. It is translated as CATIRGTGPKMNTEAFF.

The chain is built from TRBV27 and TRBJ1-2; the D gene is possibly TRBD1 (6 bases). Trimming took off 5 bases at V and 5 bases at J, with 15 bases between the two ends. CDR1 and CDR2 from the germline V gene are MNHEY and SMNVEV (reference sequence). CDR3 length: 14 amino acids. CDR3 protein: CASSTYSRGYGYTF. CDR3 coding DNA: TGTGCCAGCAGTACGTACTCCAGGGGATATGGCTACACCTTC.

This clone was picked up one time. V usage is TRBV6-1 and J usage is TRBJ2-1, with 7 bases that match TRBD2. The CDR3 has 19 residues. The V gene's germline CDR1 is MNHNS and CDR2 SASEGT. V shed 2 bases, J shed 2 bases, and the junction held 15 bases outside the gene matches. The CDR3 protein is CASSERKGRGALTYNEQFF. The CDR3 DNA sequence: TGTGCCAGCAGTGAAAGAAAGGGGAGGGGTGCGTTGACCTACAATGAGCAGTTCTTC.

This clone was detected once. The chain recombines TRBV18 with TRBJ2-6; 8 bases match TRBD2. The germline V gene has CDR1 KGHSH and CDR2 LQKENI. J gave up 2 bases and V 4 bases, and 7 bases lay outside the gene matches. The CDR3 is 17 amino acids. CDR3 residues: CASSLNGGATGANVLTF. The CDR3 DNA is TGTGCCAGCTCACTCAACGGGGGGGCCACTGGGGCCAACGTCCTGACTTTC.

This chain connects TRBV5-1 to TRBJ2-1; perhaps TRBD1 as D (5 bases). The germline V gene encodes CDR1 SGHRS and CDR2 YFSETQ. This CDR3 is built from 18 residues. The V end was cut by 9 bases, the J end by 5 bases, with 30 bases between. CDR3 sequence reads: CATGTGPITPITNNEQFF. As DNA, the CDR3 is TGCGCCACAGGAACAGGTCCCATTACCCCGATAACTAACAATGAGCAGTTCTTC. Full variable domain (rest looked up from reference TRBV5-1 and TRBJ2-1): KAGVTQTPRYLIKTRGQQVTLSCSPISGHRSVSWYQQTPGQGLQFLFEYFSETQRNKGNFPGRFSGRQFSNSRSEMNVSTLELGDSALYLCATGTGPITPITNNEQFFGPGTRLTVL.